At least ten counts were recorded for the clone carrying this T cell receptor (beta chain). Its antigen is undetermined. TCRdb re-called the RT-PCR reads through MiXCR, storing one row per CDR3 protein. The repertoire consists of about 190,000 distinct CDR3 sequences, with 13% to 15% occurring once and the leading ten covering approximately 27%. V was shortened by 8 bases and J by 10 bases, with 12 bases between the two germline ends. This CDR3 comprises 11 residues. The data were taken from a study of response to subunit inactivated influenza vaccine. Whole-study results and caveats: Every seasonal influenza vaccination brings in few new T cells, the authors suggested.

This receptor was obtained from a man in his fifties who received an inactivated influenza vaccine. The V call is TRBV12-3 or TRBV12-4, the J call TRBJ2-1, with D possibly being TRBD2 (7 bases). Material: CD8+ T cells sorted from PBMCs, obtained roughly 5 days after vaccination. The CDR3: CASSWGGEQFF. The DNA of the CDR3 is TGTGCCAGCTCTTGGGGGGGCGAGCAGTTCTTC.